These 12 T cell receptor beta chains came from one sample sequenced in a study of blood T cell repertoires in COVID-19. TCRdb keeps only in-frame clones here, not all; method: immunoSEQ multiplex PCR. The table lists fewer than 150,000 clones, roughly four fifths of them singletons. Sequencing input: PBMCs or T cells enriched from blood (not recorded which). These receptor sequences come from a man aged 25-45 years who had recovered from COVID-19.

V and J are TRBV5-4 and TRBJ2-5, with TRBD1 as a possible D gene (6 bases). Trimming pared 4 bases from V and 2 bases from J, leaving 12 bases between. The CDR3 is made up of 14 amino acids. Germline values: CDR1 SGHNT, CDR2 YYREEE (reference sequence). The CDR3 DNA is TGTGCCAGCAGCCGGACAGTGTATCAAGAGACCCAGTACTTC. It encodes CASSRTVYQETQYF. The entire variable domain, with the rest obtained from reference TRBV5-4 and TRBJ2-5, is as follows: ETGVTQSPTHLIKTRGQQVTLRCSSQSGHNTVSWYQQALGQGPQFIFQYYREEENGRGNFPPRFSGLQFPNYSSELNVNALELDDSALYLCASSRTVYQETQYFGPGTRLLVL.

The J gene is TRBJ1-1, the V gene TRBV19; D remains ambiguous. The germline V gene encodes CDR1 LNHDA and CDR2 SQIVND (reference sequence). V shed 4 bases and J shed 6 bases, with 15 bases lying between them. The CDR3 sequence is 14 residues long. The CDR3 DNA follows: TGTGCCAGTAGTACCCCCCAAGTAACGGCTGAAGCTTTCTTT. Encoded protein: CASSTPQVTAEAFF.

The chain recombines TRBV9 with TRBJ2-5; TRBD2 matches at 7 bases. This CDR3 is 13 amino acids long. Germline assignment: CDR1 SGDLS and CDR2 YYNGEE. J gave up 5 bases and V 0 bases, and 1 base lay outside the gene matches. CDR3 amino acids: CASSVVGRETQYF. Written as DNA, the CDR3 is TGTGCCAGCAGCGTAGTCGGGAGGGAGACCCAGTACTTC. Looking up the rest from reference TRBV9 and TRBJ2-5 gives the full variable domain: DSGVTQTPKHLITATGQRVTLRCSPRSGDLSVYWYQQSLDQGLQFLIQYYNGEERAKGNILERFSAQQFPDLHSELNLSSLELGDSALYFCASSVVGRETQYFGPGTRLLVL.

The rearrangement uses TRBV12-3 or TRBV12-4 and TRBJ1-2; tentative D call: TRBD1 (5 bases). Trimming shortened V by 7 bases and J by 5 bases, and 11 bases separated the two germline ends. CDR3 length: 12 amino acids. CDR3 amino acids: CASTLGGYGYTF. In nucleotides, the CDR3 is TGTGCCAGCACCCTCGGGGGATATGGCTACACCTTC.

The genes are TRBV24-1 and TRBJ1-5, with D perhaps matching TRBD1 (5 bases). The CDR3 extends over 14 amino acids. V was clipped by 7 bases and J by 4 bases, with 13 bases between them. CDR1 KGHDR and CDR2 SFDVKD come from the germline V gene. CDR3 in DNA: TGTGCCACCAGCGACGGGGGAATGAATCAGCCCCAGCATTTT. Translating it yields CATSDGGMNQPQHF.

V usage is TRBV3-1 (or the pseudogene TRBV3-2) and J usage is TRBJ2-1; 7 bases are shared with TRBD2. Germline V CDR1 and CDR2: LGHDT, YNNKEL (reference sequence). After removal of 0 bases from V and 8 bases from J, the junction contained 10 bases not matched to a gene. The CDR3 consists of 16 residues. The CDR3 loop reads CASSQDWTSGPHEQFF. The CDR3 DNA is TGTGCCAGCAGCCAAGACTGGACTAGTGGCCCCCATGAGCAGTTCTTC.

This clone appeared once. The V and J genes are TRBV10-2 and TRBJ1-5; TRBD1 aligns across 9 bases. CDR1 and CDR2 from the germline V gene are WSHSY and SAAADI. The junction had 7 bases not matched to a gene; V was cut back by 6 bases and J by 7 bases. CDR3 length: 14 residues. For the CDR3, the DNA is TGCGCCAGCAGGGGACAGGGAGAGGGGCAGCCCCAGCATTTT. Its protein product is CASRGQGEGQPQHF.

CDR3 amino acids: CASSLEVAVNEQFF. Written as DNA, the CDR3 is TGTGCCAGCAGCTTAGAAGTAGCGGTCAATGAGCAGTTCTTC. V is TRBV7-2 and J is TRBJ2-1; possible D gene TRBD2, 6 bases. CDR3 length equals 14 residues. CDR1 SGHTA and CDR2 FQGNSA come from the germline V gene. Trimming took off 1 base at V and 6 bases at J, with 10 bases between the two ends.

The chain uses TRBV12-5 and TRBJ2-7, with 8 bases aligning to TRBD2. V dropped 4 bases and J dropped 3; count of bases not matched to a gene: 11. In germline, CDR1 is LGHNT, CDR2 FRNRAP. The CDR3 contains 16 residues. The CDR3 spells CASGSHLGLGHYEQYF. CDR3 DNA sequence: TGTGCTAGTGGTTCGCACTTGGGACTAGGTCACTACGAGCAGTACTTC.

This rearrangement joins TRBV7-9 to TRBJ2-7, with TRBD1 identical over 9 bases. Trimming took 5 bases from V and 0 from J; bases not matched to a gene: 2. Per germline, CDR1 SEHNR and CDR2 FQNEAQ (reference sequence). The CDR3 contains 14 residues. As DNA, the CDR3 is TGTGCCAGCAGCGAGGGACAGGGCTCCTACGAGCAGTACTTC. This codes for CASSEGQGSYEQYF.

V and J are TRBV5-1 and TRBJ2-2, with D possibly TRBD1 on 6 matching bases. Germline CDR1 reads SGHRS; CDR2 reads YFSETQ. The CDR3 loop spans 16 amino acids. V gave up 3 bases and J gave up 0 bases, with 12 bases separating them. The CDR3 region is CASSSSGHPNTGELFF. CDR3 bases: TGCGCCAGCAGCTCGTCGGGACACCCGAACACCGGGGAGCTGTTTTTT.

CDR3 sequence reads: CASSQEGRTDLYEQYF. CDR3 DNA: TGCGCCAGCAGCCAAGAAGGCAGGACAGATCTCTACGAGCAGTACTTC. J is TRBJ2-7 and V is TRBV4-1; D might be TRBD1 (6 bases). Germline V gene data show CDR1 as MGHRA and CDR2 as YSYEKL. V was shortened by 0 bases and J by 3 bases, with 15 bases between the two germline ends. This CDR3 comprises 16 residues.